These T cell receptor beta chains were read from a single sample in a study of low-dose radiotherapy and immunotherapy resistance in tumors. One entry per CDR3 protein, called by TCRdb with MiXCR from the reads. This table has over 70,000 distinct CDR3 sequences, roughly 30% appearing once. This material consisted of PBMCs, taken before treatment. Receptors originate from a female donor with ovarian cancer. The CDR3 runs from the conserved cysteine through the conserved F or W. The D gene is left open where the match is weak. Only part of the rows carry a size: once, few, many, or a class if the clone is expanded.

j_gene	abundance	v_gene	d_gene	CDR3nt	CDR3aa
TRBJ1-1	.	TRBV30	.	TGTGCCTGGAGTGTAAACACCTACACTGAAGCTTTCTTT	CAWSVNTYTEAFF
TRBJ2-7	few	TRBV2	.	TGTGCCAGCAGTGACGCAAGAGTGGCCTACGAGCAGTACTTC	CASSDARVAYEQYF
TRBJ2-3	.	TRBV6-2/TRBV6-3	TRBD1	TGTGCCACGAACAGGGGGATGAGGCCCGGCACAGATACGCAGTATTTT	CATNRGMRPGTDTQYF
TRBJ2-1	many	TRBV6-5	TRBD2	TGTGCCAGCAGCTCTAGCGGGGCCGGAAATGAGCAGTTCTTC	CASSSSGAGNEQFF
TRBJ2-5	.	TRBV6-6	TRBD2	TGTGCCAGCAGGGGACTAGCGGGGCGTCAAGAGACCCAGTACTTC	CASRGLAGRQETQYF
TRBJ2-2	few	TRBV6-2/TRBV6-3	.	TGTGCCAGCTCCCTGGCCCCCGGGGAGCTGTTTTTT	CASSLAPGELFF
TRBJ1-3	.	TRBV3-1	.	TGTGCCAGCAGCCGCGGACAGAGAGGAAACACCATATATTTT	CASSRGQRGNTIYF
TRBJ1-2	few	TRBV28	.	TGTGCCAGCAGTTTGCACGGGGACTATGGCTACACCTTC	CASSLHGDYGYTF
TRBJ2-5	many	TRBV7-2	.	TGTGCCAGCCGTGAGGGAACCCGTAGGGAGACCCAGTACTTC	CASREGTRRETQYF
TRBJ2-7	few	TRBV5-1	.	TGCGCCAGCAGCTACAGGGACTACTACGAGCAGTACTTC	CASSYRDYYEQYF
TRBJ1-1	many	TRBV28	TRBD1	TGTGCCAGCAGCAAAAGACAGGGTCCCCACGTGTTTACTGAAGCTTTCTTT	CASSKRQGPHVFTEAFF
TRBJ2-2	many	TRBV7-9	.	TGTGCCAGCAGCTTAAACAGGGAGTGGGCCGGGGAGCTGTTTTTT	CASSLNREWAGELFF
TRBJ2-1	once	TRBV27	.	TGTGCCAGCAGTTTAAAGGACCGGGAGCAGTTCTTC	CASSLKDREQFF
TRBJ1-1	many	TRBV9	.	TGTGCCAGCAGCGTCCTTCCCGGGGCGGACACTGAAGCTTTCTTT	CASSVLPGADTEAFF
TRBJ2-1	.	TRBV4-2	TRBD2	TGTGCCAGCAGCCAAGTATCCGGACTAGACAACAATGAGCAGTTCTTC	CASSQVSGLDNNEQFF
TRBJ2-3	.	TRBV11-2	.	TGTGCCAGCAGCCCGACTAGAGTCTTCGCAGATACGCAGTATTTT	CASSPTRVFADTQYF
TRBJ2-1	many	TRBV5-1	TRBD2	TGCGCCAGCAGCTTGGGGAGCGGGAGTACTTACAATGAGCAGTTCTTC	CASSLGSGSTYNEQFF
TRBJ2-1	once	TRBV9	.	TGTGCCAGCAGCTTGAGTGATGAGCAGTTCTTC	CASSLSDEQFF
TRBJ2-4	many	TRBV7-9	.	TGTGCCAGCAGCTTAGGAGGGCACATTCAGTACTTC	CASSLGGHIQYF
TRBJ2-7	.	TRBV5-1	TRBD1	TGCGCCAGCAGCTTGACAGGGACAGCCTACGAGCAGTACTTC	CASSLTGTAYEQYF
TRBJ2-7	many	TRBV12-3/TRBV12-4	TRBD2	TGTGCCAGCAGACCGGGACTAGCGCTATCCGAGCAGTACTTC	CASRPGLALSEQYF
TRBJ2-3	.	TRBV30	.	TGTGCCTGGAGCCCGCGGCAGGCGCAGTATTTT	CAWSPRQAQYF
TRBJ1-5	many	TRBV2	TRBD1	TGTGCCAGCAGCGAGACAGGGATGCAAGAGCCCCAGCATTTT	CASSETGMQEPQHF
TRBJ2-3	.	TRBV28	TRBD2	TGCGCCAGCAGTGAACCGGCCGGGGGGGGACGGCAGTATTTT	CASSEPAGGGRQYF
TRBJ2-7	few	TRBV18	TRBD1	TGTGCCAGCTCATCTAACAGGGGAACAGGCTACGAGCAGTACTTC	CASSSNRGTGYEQYF
TRBJ2-1	many	TRBV6-2/TRBV6-3	TRBD2	TGTGCCAGCACCTACGCCGACATGGGACTAGCGGTCTACAATGAGCAGTTCTTC	CASTYADMGLAVYNEQFF
TRBJ2-1	once	TRBV6-1	TRBD2	TGTGCCAGCAGTCCATGGACTAGCGGGGACAATGAGCAGTTCTTC	CASSPWTSGDNEQFF
TRBJ2-7	.	TRBV13	.	TGTGCCAGCAGCTTACGGCTAGCGCAGGCCTACGAGCAGTACTTC	CASSLRLAQAYEQYF
TRBJ1-1	many	TRBV6-2/TRBV6-3	.	TGTGCCAGCAGTGAAAGAGGGAGGGGGACTGAAGCTTTCTTT	CASSERGRGTEAFF
TRBJ2-7	many	TRBV20-1	.	TGCAGTGCTCCTAGAGAGGGAGTCAGTTTCGAGCAGTACTTC	CSAPREGVSFEQYF
TRBJ2-2	many	TRBV2	TRBD1	TGTGCCAGCAGTGAAGTTAGGACAGGCACCGGGGAGCTGTTTTTT	CASSEVRTGTGELFF
TRBJ2-1	many	TRBV7-2	.	TGTGCCAGCAGCCCAGTAACGGTGGCGGTATATGAGCAGTTCTTC	CASSPVTVAVYEQFF
TRBJ2-2	medium-sized	TRBV4-1	.	TGCGCCAGCAGCCAAGGGCAGAGCACCGGGGAGCTGTTTTTT	CASSQGQSTGELFF
TRBJ1-3	many	TRBV19	.	TGTGCCAGTAGTACCTCCGGGGCCAACTCTGGAAACACCATATATTTT	CASSTSGANSGNTIYF
TRBJ1-6	many	TRBV6-2/TRBV6-3	TRBD1	TGTGCCAGCAGTTACTTGACCGGGACAGGGGAGCGGAATTCACCCCTCCACTTT	CASSYLTGTGERNSPLHF
TRBJ2-7	.	TRBV2	.	TGTGCCAGCACCAGATCCGGAACAGGGTTCTCCTACGAGCAGTACTTC	CASTRSGTGFSYEQYF
TRBJ2-1	few	TRBV9	TRBD2	TGTGCCAGCAGCGTAGGTGCGGGAGAAAGGGCGGGTGAGCAGTTCTTC	CASSVGAGERAGEQFF
TRBJ2-1	few	TRBV20-1	TRBD2	TGCAGTGCTAGACCACCTGGGACTAGGCAGTTCTTC	CSARPPGTRQFF
TRBJ1-6	few	TRBV27	.	TGTGCCAGCGGCTCACGGGACCGACCGAATTCACCCCTCCACTTT	CASGSRDRPNSPLHF
TRBJ2-7	many	TRBV20-1	TRBD2	TGCAGTGTCGGCGGGGGGGTTAGCTCCTACGAGCAGTACTTC	CSVGGGVSSYEQYF
TRBJ1-1	many	TRBV28	TRBD1	TGTGCCAGCAGGCCAACCCCCGGGACAGGGATAAACACTGAAGCTTTCTTT	CASRPTPGTGINTEAFF
TRBJ2-7	many	TRBV4-3	.	TGCGCCAGCAGCCAAGCGGGGCAAGAGCAGTACTTC	CASSQAGQEQYF
TRBJ1-5	few	TRBV5-8	.	TGTGCCAGCACCCACGGGAGGGCAGGACAGCCCCAGCATTTT	CASTHGRAGQPQHF
TRBJ2-1	many	TRBV4-3	.	TGCGCCAGCAGCCTCCTCGGGCCAGGGGCGGTAGAGCAGTTCTTC	CASSLLGPGAVEQFF
TRBJ1-5	.	TRBV11-3	TRBD1	TGTGCCAGCAGCTTAGACCAGGGACAGGGGTTCAATCAGCCCCAGCATTTT	CASSLDQGQGFNQPQHF